Listed here are 9 T cell receptor beta chains from one sample, sequenced in a study of early T cells in non-severe SARS-CoV-2 infection. TCRdb called the 5' RACE reads again in MiXCR, with one record for every CDR3 protein. The profile shows tens of thousands of distinct CDR3 sequences, more than 10% of them singletons. The sample comprised whole blood. Source of these receptors: an adult who was a healthcare worker with PCR-confirmed SARS-CoV-2 infection or an uninfected control (not recorded which).

As to this clonotype: An end of the junction does not agree with germline; a read error may underlie this. The rearrangement uses TRBV7-2 and TRBJ2-7; either TRBD1 or TRBD2 may supply D (6 bases each). The germline V gene has CDR1 SGHTA and CDR2 FQGNSA. This CDR3 comprises 12 residues. CDR3 DNA sequence: TGTGTCAGCAGCTTAGGGGGGTACGAGCAGTACTTC. It translates to CVSSLGGYEQYF. Using reference TRBV7-2 and TRBJ2-7 for the parts outside the CDR3, the full variable domain is GAGVSQSPSNKVTEKGKDVELRCDPISGHTALYWYRQSLGQGLEFLIYFQGNSAPDKSGLPSDRFSAERTGGSVSTLTIQRTQQEDSAVYLCVSSLGGYEQYFGPGTRLTVT.

This clonotype was detected only a few times. The chain joins TRBV6-6 to TRBJ2-1; the D is unclear. CDR3 length: 13 residues. The V end was cut by 6 bases, the J end by 0 bases, with 6 bases between. Germline-derived CDR1 and CDR2 are MNHNY and SVGAGI (reference sequence). The CDR3 loop reads CASRAVSYNEQFF. The CDR3 coding sequence is TGTGCCAGCAGGGCAGTCTCCTACAATGAGCAGTTCTTC.

This clonotype was seen more than once but under ten times. Here the CDR3 DNA reads TGCAGCGTTGGGTCCGGGGGCAGAGAGACCCAGTACTTC. Encoded protein: CSVGSGGRETQYF. V gene TRBV29-1 combines with J gene TRBJ2-5; D tentatively reads TRBD1 or TRBD2 (6 bases each). Trimming cost V 4 bases and J 4 bases, with 13 bases left between them. CDR3 length equals 13 residues. Germline CDR1 and CDR2: SQVTM and ANQGSEA.

This clonotype was seen many times. The chain uses TRBV4-1 and TRBJ1-3; tentative D call: TRBD1 (6 bases). The V end lost 0 bases, the J end lost 4 bases, and 16 bases lay between the germline ends. The germline gives CDR1 MGHRA, CDR2 YSYEKL. The CDR3 loop spans 17 amino acids. The CDR3 here is CASSQEGPGTLGNTIYF. For the CDR3, the DNA is TGCGCCAGCAGCCAAGAGGGGCCCGGGACATTAGGAAACACCATATATTTT.

The rearrangement joins TRBV5-1 to TRBJ1-1; the D gene is possibly TRBD1 (5 bases). The V and J ends lost 0 bases and 8 bases respectively, with 11 bases between them. The germline V gene has CDR1 SGHRS and CDR2 YFSETQ. The CDR3 runs to 13 residues. Here the CDR3 DNA reads TGCGCCAGCAGCTTGGCCCCAGGGATCGAAGCTTTCTTT. The encoded protein is CASSLAPGIEAFF.

Turning to this clonotype: Compared with germline, one end of the junction differs, possibly owing to a read error. V is TRBV30 and J is TRBJ1-3; D may be TRBD1 (5 bases). Germline-derived CDR1 and CDR2 are GTSNPN and SVGIG (reference sequence). The CDR3 totals 17 residues. The CDR3 DNA follows: TGTGCCTGGAGTAATACCGGGGCCCTATCCTCTGAAAACACCATATATTTT. Its translation is CAWSNTGALSSENTIYF. Full variable domain (rest looked up from reference TRBV30 and TRBJ1-3): SQTIHQWPATLVQPVGSPLSLECTVEGTSNPNLYWYRQAAGRGLQLLFYSVGIGQISSEVPQNLSASRPQDRQFILSSKKLLLSDSGFYLCAWSNTGALSSENTIYFGEGSWLTVV.

A word on this clonotype: Its ends do not fully match the called genes, so a read error is possible. The V call is TRBV7-8, the J call TRBJ2-7; the D is unclear. The CDR3 runs 16 residues. Germline V gene data show CDR1 as SGHVS and CDR2 as FQNEAQ. CDR3 loop: CANSLYSVHAAYEQYF. The CDR3 nucleotides are TGTGCCAACAGCCTCTACTCCGTACATGCCGCCTACGAGCAGTACTTC.

J is TRBJ1-5 and V is TRBV5-1; D not certain. Germline-derived CDR1 and CDR2 are SGHRS and YFSETQ. Trimming removed 1 base at V and 4 bases at J, with 12 bases between. This CDR3 is 15 amino acids long. In nucleotides, the CDR3 is TGCGCCAGCAGCTTGTCAGCGGCACCAAATCAGCCCCAGCATTTT. Amino acid sequence: CASSLSAAPNQPQHF.

This clonotype appeared many times. The rearrangement links TRBV6-4 to TRBJ2-3; possible D gene TRBD2, 6 bases. Trimming pared 4 bases from V and 4 bases from J, leaving 9 bases between. Germline V CDR1 and CDR2: MRHNA, SNTAGT. The CDR3 is made up of 13 amino acids. CDR3 sequence (DNA): TGTGCCAGCAGTGCTAGCGAGGCAGATACGCAGTATTTT. It is translated as CASSASEADTQYF.